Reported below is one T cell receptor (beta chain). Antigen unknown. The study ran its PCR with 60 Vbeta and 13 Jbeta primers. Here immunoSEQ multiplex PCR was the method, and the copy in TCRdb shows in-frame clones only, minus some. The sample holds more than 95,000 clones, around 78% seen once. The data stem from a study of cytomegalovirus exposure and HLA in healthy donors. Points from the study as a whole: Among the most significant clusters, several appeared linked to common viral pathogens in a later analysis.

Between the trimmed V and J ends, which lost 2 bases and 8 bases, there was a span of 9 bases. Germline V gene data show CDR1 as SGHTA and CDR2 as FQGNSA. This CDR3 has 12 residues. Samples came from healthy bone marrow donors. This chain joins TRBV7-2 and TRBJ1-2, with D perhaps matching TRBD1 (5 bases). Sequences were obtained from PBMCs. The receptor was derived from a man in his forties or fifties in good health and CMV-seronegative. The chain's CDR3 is CASSLRGGGYTF. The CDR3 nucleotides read TGTGCCAGCAGCTTAAGGGGAGGGGGCTACACCTTC. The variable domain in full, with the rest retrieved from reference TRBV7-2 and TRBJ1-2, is GAGVSQSPSNKVTEKGKDVELRCDPISGHTALYWYRQSLGQGLEFLIYFQGNSAPDKSGLPSDRFSAERTGGSVSTLTIQRTQQEDSAVYLCASSLRGGGYTFGSGTRLTVV.